These 32 T cell receptor beta chains originate from one sample sequenced in a study of cytomegalovirus exposure and HLA in healthy donors. Researchers ran the PCR with 60 Vbeta and 13 Jbeta primers. Profiling relied on immunoSEQ multiplex PCR, and the TCRdb table lists in-frame clones only, not all of them. Of approximately 120,000 clones in the sample, about four fifths are singletons; the top ten hold roughly 3.1%. The sequenced sample consisted of PBMCs. The receptor set was obtained from a young man in good health and CMV-seronegative.

The rearrangement joins TRBV7-9 to TRBJ1-1; D gene ambiguous. This CDR3 contains 13 residues. V gave up 3 bases and J gave up 5 bases, with 10 bases separating them. Germline V lookup: CDR1 SEHNR, CDR2 FQNEAQ (reference sequence). The CDR3 sequence: CASSFRHMTEAFF. CDR3 DNA: TGTGCCAGCAGCTTCAGGCACATGACTGAAGCTTTCTTT.

This clone has a single count. The gene calls are TRBV6-5 and TRBJ1-4; the match to TRBD1 covers 7 bases. Germline V lookup: CDR1 MNHEY, CDR2 SVGAGI. The CDR3 is 16 amino acids. V shed 0 bases and J 6 bases; nucleotides not matched to a gene: 7. The CDR3 region is CASSYSQGGGDEKLFF. DNA for the CDR3: TGTGCCAGCAGTTACTCGCAGGGGGGAGGTGATGAAAAACTGTTTTTT.

The chain recombines TRBV4-3 with TRBJ2-2, with D possibly being TRBD2 (6 bases). This CDR3 contains 15 residues. Trimming took off 0 bases at V and 6 bases at J, with 11 bases between the two ends. Germline-derived CDR1 and CDR2 are LGHNA and YSLEER. CDR3 sequence reads: CASSQERTGAGELFF. DNA of the CDR3: TGCGCCAGCAGCCAAGAAAGGACGGGAGCCGGGGAGCTGTTTTTT.

This clone was observed a handful of times. This chain links TRBV6-5 with TRBJ1-2, with D tentatively TRBD1 (5 bases). Germline V lookup: CDR1 MNHEY, CDR2 SVGAGI. V was pared by 5 bases and J by 1 base, with 8 bases between. The CDR3 contains 13 residues. CDR3: CASSEQVNYGYTF. In DNA form, the CDR3 reads TGTGCCAGCAGTGAACAGGTTAACTATGGCTACACCTTC.

The genes are TRBV6-6 and TRBJ1-6; 7 bases are a match to TRBD1. This CDR3 is built from 14 residues. Germline CDR1 is MNHNY and CDR2 is SVGAGI (reference sequence). Trimming removed 9 bases from V and 7 bases from J; junction bases left unmatched: 9. In nucleotides, the CDR3 is TGTGCCAGTACGACAGGGAATCGGAATTCACCCCTCCACTTT. Its protein is CASTTGNRNSPLHF.

The chain carries TRBV11-2 and TRBJ2-3; 11 bases fit TRBD2. The germline CDR1 and CDR2 sequences are SGHAT and FQNNGV. The CDR3 extends over 19 amino acids. Trimming cost V 1 base and J 0 bases; bases outside gene matches: 9. DNA for the CDR3: TGTGCCAGCAGCTTAGCGGTAGCGGGGGGGCGTCGGAGCACAGATACGCAGTATTTT. Protein sequence: CASSLAVAGGRRSTDTQYF.

V and J are TRBV7-2 and TRBJ2-5; D possibly corresponds to TRBD2 (6 bases). The CDR3 sequence is 14 residues long. Looked up from germline, CDR1 is SGHTA and CDR2 is FQGNSA. Trimming left V 4 bases short and J 5 bases short, with 14 bases between. CDR3 nucleotide sequence: TGTGCCAGCAGCTCCCGTGGGGGAGGTGAGACCCAGTACTTC. It specifies CASSSRGGGETQYF.

The rearrangement uses TRBV30 and TRBJ2-2, with D perhaps matching TRBD2 (6 bases). CDR1 GTSNPN and CDR2 SVGIG come from the germline V gene (reference sequence). V lost 0 bases and J lost 3, with 14 bases in between. The CDR3 is 16 residues long. The CDR3 spells CAWSVGQGGYTGELFF. Here the CDR3 DNA reads TGTGCCTGGAGTGTCGGTCAGGGAGGATACACCGGGGAGCTGTTTTTT.

The rearrangement links TRBV4-2 to TRBJ2-4; 8 bases align to TRBD2. Germline lookup yields CDR1 LGHNA and CDR2 YNFKEQ. V shed 4 bases and J 9 bases; nucleotides not matched to a gene: 8. The CDR3 has 14 residues. CDR3 sequence reads: CASSPETSESIQYF. The DNA of the CDR3 is TGTGCCAGCAGCCCCGAGACTAGCGAGAGCATTCAGTACTTC.

This clone was counted once. V and J are TRBV5-4 and TRBJ2-3, with 9 bases identical to TRBD2. Germline V gene data show CDR1 as SGHNT and CDR2 as YYREEE (reference sequence). The CDR3 is 15 amino acids. After removal of 0 bases from V and 1 base from J, the junction contained 0 bases not matched to a gene. CDR3 nucleotides: TGTGCCAGCAGCTTGGGACTAGCGGGCACAGATACGCAGTATTTT. It translates to CASSLGLAGTDTQYF.

This CDR3 reads CASSDKQGWDTQYF. The DNA of the CDR3 is TGTGCCAGCAGCGATAAGCAGGGTTGGGATACGCAGTATTTT. This chain joins TRBV7-2 and TRBJ2-3, with D maybe TRBD1 (5 bases). The V gene's germline CDR1 is SGHTA and CDR2 FQGNSA. This CDR3 has 14 amino acids. Trimming shortened V by 5 bases and J by 6 bases, and 15 bases separated the two germline ends. Combining the CDR3 with reference TRBV7-2 and TRBJ2-3 gives the whole variable domain GAGVSQSPSNKVTEKGKDVELRCDPISGHTALYWYRQSLGQGLEFLIYFQGNSAPDKSGLPSDRFSAERTGGSVSTLTIQRTQQEDSAVYLCASSDKQGWDTQYFGPGTRLTVL.

The chain links TRBV15 to TRBJ2-3, with D possibly being TRBD2 (6 bases). CDR1 is LNHNV and CDR2 is YYDKDF in the germline V gene (reference sequence). The V end lost 1 base, the J end lost 2 bases, and 13 bases lay between the germline ends. The CDR3 covers 16 residues. The CDR3 region is CATSRGLVGNTDTQYF. CDR3 in DNA: TGTGCCACCAGCAGAGGACTAGTCGGAAACACAGATACGCAGTATTTT.

The chain uses TRBV29-1 and TRBJ2-5, with 7 nucleotides matching TRBD1. J was trimmed by 11 bases and V by 6 bases; bases with no gene match: 15. Germline lookup yields CDR1 SQVTM and CDR2 ANQGSEA. The CDR3 totals 13 residues. The CDR3 spells CSVMKGAAVFQYF. CDR3 coding DNA: TGCAGCGTCATGAAGGGGGCAGCGGTGTTTCAGTACTTC.

As concerns this clone: One end of the junction fails to match germline, which may point to a read error. The CDR3 protein is CSSTQDISNYGYTF. The CDR3 region has the DNA TGTTCCAGCACACAGGACATCTCAAACTATGGCTACACCTTC. V and J are TRBV5-6 and TRBJ1-2, with D tentatively TRBD1 (5 bases). The CDR3 extends over 14 amino acids. In germline, CDR1 is SGHDT, CDR2 YYEEEE.

This clone was observed a few times. CDR3 DNA sequence: TGTGCCAGCTCACCTGGGACTAGCGGGAGTCGAGAGACCCAGTACTTC. Its translation is CASSPGTSGSRETQYF. The chain joins TRBV18 to TRBJ2-5; 14 bases are shared with TRBD2. Germline V gene data show CDR1 as KGHSH and CDR2 as LQKENI. The CDR3 totals 16 residues. The J segment lost 4 bases and the V segment lost 3 bases, leaving 4 bases of the junction unmatched. Supplemented by reference TRBV18 and TRBJ2-5, the full variable domain reads NAGVMQNPRHLVRRRGQEARLRCSPMKGHSHVYWYRQLPEEGLKFMVYLQKENIIDESGMPKERFSAEFPKEGPSILRIQQVVRGDSAAYFCASSPGTSGSRETQYFGPGTRLLVL.

This chain links TRBV30 with TRBJ2-3; maybe TRBD2 (5 bases). The CDR3 sequence is 12 residues long. Trimming took 3 bases from V and 4 from J, leaving 8 bases between them. CDR1 and CDR2 (germline): GTSNPN, SVGIG (reference sequence). In DNA, the CDR3 is TGTGCCTGGAGGGGGAGCGCAGATACGCAGTATTTT. Its translation: CAWRGSADTQYF.

As to this clone: One end of the junction fails to match germline, which may point to a read error. The chain joins TRBV7-7 to TRBJ2-3, with 8 bases aligning to TRBD2. Per germline, CDR1 SSHAT and CDR2 FNYEAQ (reference sequence). This CDR3 contains 16 residues. The CDR3 DNA sequence: TGTGCTAGCAGCTTATTTCCTAGCGGGAGCACAGATACGCAGTATTTT. The encoded protein is CASSLFPSGSTDTQYF.

The V gene is TRBV5-1, the J gene TRBJ1-6, with D possibly being TRBD1 (5 bases). Germline V CDR1 and CDR2: SGHRS, YFSETQ. The CDR3 runs to 14 residues. Deletions cut 7 bases from V and 7 bases from J, with 15 bases between. The CDR3 sequence: CASRHGTLNSPLHF. The DNA of the CDR3 is TGCGCCAGCCGTCACGGGACTTTGAATTCACCCCTCCACTTT. Using reference TRBV5-1 and TRBJ1-6 for the parts outside the CDR3, the full variable domain is KAGVTQTPRYLIKTRGQQVTLSCSPISGHRSVSWYQQTPGQGLQFLFEYFSETQRNKGNFPGRFSGRQFSNSRSEMNVSTLELGDSALYLCASRHGTLNSPLHFGNGTRLTVT.

V gene TRBV19 combines with J gene TRBJ1-5, with TRBD1 matching over 9 bases. The CDR3 runs 15 residues. Per germline, CDR1 LNHDA and CDR2 SQIVND (reference sequence). V shed 3 bases and J 5 bases; nucleotides not matched to a gene: 5. CDR3 sequence reads: CASSIQDRGYQPQHF. Written as DNA, the CDR3 is TGTGCCAGTAGTATTCAGGACAGGGGATATCAGCCCCAGCATTTT.

CDR3 loop: CASSQRQMNTEAFF. The DNA of the CDR3 is TGTGCCAGCAGCCAAAGACAGATGAACACTGAAGCTTTCTTT. This chain connects TRBV7-2 to TRBJ1-1; D is possibly TRBD1 (5 bases). The V end lost 5 bases, the J end lost 0 bases, and 10 bases lay between the germline ends. CDR3 length: 14 amino acids. Germline-derived CDR1 and CDR2 are SGHTA and FQGNSA.

The rearrangement links TRBV9 to TRBJ2-1; TRBD2 aligns across 12 bases. The junction had 12 bases not matched to a gene; V was cut back by 4 bases and J by 10 bases. The CDR3 totals 16 residues. The germline V gene encodes CDR1 SGDLS and CDR2 YYNGEE. This CDR3 reads CASSIRTSGALREQFF. DNA of the CDR3: TGTGCCAGCAGCATTCGGACTAGCGGGGCCTTAAGGGAGCAGTTCTTC.

This rearrangement joins TRBV7-9 to TRBJ1-1; no clear D. Germline CDR1 and CDR2: SEHNR and FQNEAQ (reference sequence). CDR3 length: 15 residues. V was clipped by 2 bases and J by 1 base, with 11 bases between them. The CDR3, as DNA: TGTGCCAGCAGCTTAATGAGTTCGGGGAACACTGAAGCTTTCTTT. The encoded protein is CASSLMSSGNTEAFF.

This clone was picked up a small number of times. This sequence joins TRBV4-1 and TRBJ1-5; D perhaps matches TRBD1 (6 bases). CDR3 size: 14 residues. V lost 0 bases, J lost 4 bases, and 7 bases lay in between. Germline values: CDR1 MGHRA, CDR2 YSYEKL. The CDR3 loop reads CASSQETGNQPQHF. The CDR3 DNA reads TGCGCCAGCAGCCAAGAAACAGGGAATCAGCCCCAGCATTTT.

The CDR3, as DNA: TGCGCCAGCAGCCAAGACGGGTATGTGCAGTACTTC. This encodes CASSQDGYVQYF. The chain is built from TRBV4-1 and TRBJ2-7, with D hard to call. The germline V gene encodes CDR1 MGHRA and CDR2 YSYEKL. V shed 0 bases and J shed 9 bases, with 9 bases lying between them. This CDR3 has 12 amino acids.

This chain joins TRBV28 and TRBJ2-7; a weak D match, TRBD2 (6 bases). CDR1 is MDHEN and CDR2 is SYDVKM in the germline V gene. V lost 2 bases and J 6 bases, leaving 14 bases between the germline ends. This CDR3 spans 14 amino acids. CDR3 in DNA: TGTGCCAGCAGTTTAGCCAGGGAGGTCGGCGAGCAGTACTTC. Translation gives CASSLAREVGEQYF.

The chain recombines TRBV2 with TRBJ1-4; D call uncertain. The V and J ends lost 6 bases and 8 bases respectively, with 7 bases between them. Germline lookup yields CDR1 SNHLY and CDR2 FYNNEI. This CDR3 is built from 11 residues. CDR3 sequence (DNA): TGTGCCAGCAGGGGAGAGGAAAAACTGTTTTTT. Translated: CASRGEEKLFF.

V gene TRBV6-1 combines with J gene TRBJ1-3, with 8 bases matching TRBD1. Trimming at V came to 8 bases and at J to 8 bases, leaving 8 bases not matched to a gene. Germline assignment: CDR1 MNHNS and CDR2 SASEGT. This CDR3 has 13 amino acids. Here the CDR3 DNA reads TGTGCCAGCGGGAGGCAGGGGGCAGACACCATATATTTT. As protein: CASGRQGADTIYF.

V is TRBV5-1 and J is TRBJ1-1; possibly TRBD1 for D (6 bases). This CDR3 has 15 residues. CDR1 is SGHRS, CDR2 YFSETQ, per germline. V dropped 0 bases and J dropped 1 base, with 10 bases sitting between them. The CDR3 region has the DNA TGCGCCAGCAGCTTGGCCGGGACAACGAACACTGAAGCTTTCTTT. Amino acid sequence: CASSLAGTTNTEAFF.

This clone was seen a single time. The chain uses TRBV11-2 and TRBJ2-1; TRBD2 matches 8 bases. After removal of 0 bases from V and 2 bases from J, the junction contained 15 bases not matched to a gene. This CDR3 has 20 amino acids. Germline V gene data show CDR1 as SGHAT and CDR2 as FQNNGV. The CDR3 loop is CASSLDTRLVGRDTYNEQFF. The CDR3 region has the DNA TGTGCCAGCAGCTTAGATACACGATTGGTCGGGAGGGACACCTACAATGAGCAGTTCTTC.

The V and J genes are TRBV9 and TRBJ2-1; 8 positions agree with TRBD2. J was trimmed by 2 bases and V by 4 bases; bases with no gene match: 5. CDR1 is SGDLS, CDR2 YYNGEE, per germline. The CDR3 contains 15 residues. The CDR3 region has the DNA TGTGCCAGCAGCTCCGATAGCGGGACCTACAATGAGCAGTTCTTC. Its protein product is CASSSDSGTYNEQFF.

This clone was found a few times. The chain is built from TRBV27 and TRBJ1-6; tentative D call: TRBD1 (5 bases). Trimming removed 6 bases from V and 7 bases from J, with 16 bases in between. Per the germline V gene, CDR1 is MNHEY and CDR2 is SMNVEV (reference sequence). The length of the CDR3 is 15 residues. The CDR3 here is CASSHSAGMNSPLHF. The CDR3 bases are TGTGCCAGCAGCCATTCGGCAGGGATGAATTCACCCCTCCACTTT.

The V call is TRBV5-6, the J call TRBJ1-6, with D perhaps matching TRBD1 (5 bases). The CDR3 covers 15 residues. The V end lost 2 bases, the J end lost 9 bases, and 15 bases lay between the germline ends. CDR1 and CDR2 (germline): SGHDT, YYEEEE. The CDR3 region is CASSFGGVPGSPLHF. CDR3 DNA sequence: TGTGCCAGCAGCTTCGGGGGGGTGCCAGGTTCACCCCTCCACTTT.